One and the same sample provided the 11 T cell receptor beta chains below, sequenced in a study of tumor-infiltrating lymphocytes in primary liver carcinoma. With roughly 540 ng total RNA as template and a constant-region primer, TCR beta cDNA was made. Each TCR beta library was derived from three nested multiplex PCR rounds that employed slightly modified ARM-PCR. PCR rounds one and two used TRBV1-TRBV30 forward primers with a C-beta reverse primer for around 9 cycles each. One entry per CDR3 protein results from TCRdb running MiXCR on the multiplex PCR reads. The table lists hundreds of thousands of distinct CDR3 sequences, roughly 60% of them singletons, with 9% in the top ten. Blood RNA came from unsorted whole blood; germline DNA was also extracted. Sequenced input: peripheral blood. Source of these receptors: a man between 40 and 49 years old with primary liver carcinoma and hepatitis B virus infection.

Concerning this clonotype itself: The junction does not match germline at one end; this may be a read error. In nucleotides, the CDR3 is TGCGCCAGCAGCCAATATCGCTCCGTCGGACAGGGGTCTGGCTACACCTTC. As protein: CASSQYRSVGQGSGYTF. The rearrangement joins TRBV4-2 to TRBJ1-2; the match to TRBD1 covers 9 bases. The CDR3 spans 17 residues. Germline lookup yields CDR1 LGHNA and CDR2 YNFKEQ.

V usage is TRBV28 and J usage is TRBJ1-1; D unclear. V lost 7 bases and J lost 7, with 16 bases in between. The CDR3 runs 13 residues. Germline CDR1 is MDHEN and CDR2 is SYDVKM. The CDR3 DNA reads TGTGCCAGCACCACTCCAGGAAGGCTTGAAGCTTTCTTT. Residues: CASTTPGRLEAFF.

This clonotype was recorded a few times. The chain joins TRBV7-9 to TRBJ2-3; unclear D gene. The V end lost 6 bases, the J end lost 6 bases, and 10 bases lay between the germline ends. Germline V gene lookup returns CDR1 SEHNR and CDR2 FQNEAQ (reference sequence). The CDR3 runs 12 residues. This CDR3 reads CASSAREDTQYF. For the CDR3, the DNA is TGTGCCAGCAGTGCCCGAGAGGATACGCAGTATTTT.

This CDR3 reads CASSLDSQRGYTF. The CDR3 bases are TGTGCCAGCAGCTTAGATTCGCAGCGCGGCTACACCTTC. V and J are TRBV7-9 and TRBJ1-2, with D unresolved. There are 13 residues in the CDR3. From germline, CDR1 is SEHNR and CDR2 FQNEAQ (reference sequence). Trimming removed 1 base at V and 8 bases at J, with 11 bases between.

This sequence joins TRBV12-3 or TRBV12-4 and TRBJ2-3; 12 bases match TRBD2. The CDR3 contains 16 residues. The CDR3 region is CVTRLAGASVTDTQYF. The CDR3 nucleotides are TGTGTCACCAGACTAGCGGGAGCGAGCGTCACAGATACGCAGTATTTT.

Comment on this clonotype: An end of the junction does not agree with germline; a read error may underlie this. The genes are TRBV6-5 and TRBJ2-2; D is undetermined. Per germline, CDR1 MNHEY and CDR2 SVGAGI. This CDR3 is 14 amino acids long. The CDR3 region has the DNA TGTGCCAGCAGCTACTCGCCAGAGACCGGGGAGCTGTTTTTT. Residues: CASSYSPETGELFF.

This clonotype has more than one count but fewer than ten. An end of the junction differs from the germline gene, which may be a read error. V and J are TRBV6-5 and TRBJ1-1; D is uncertain. CDR1 MNHEY and CDR2 SVGAGI come from the germline V gene. This CDR3 comprises 14 residues. The CDR3 region is CASSYTDGRTDAFF. DNA for the CDR3: TGTGCCAGCAGTTACACGGATGGGCGGACTGATGCTTTCTTT.

V is TRBV5-1 and J is TRBJ2-3; 8 bases align to TRBD1. With V trimmed by 4 bases and J by 5 bases, 12 bases remained unmatched. Germline assignment: CDR1 SGHRS and CDR2 YFSETQ. The CDR3 has 16 residues. CDR3 coding DNA: TGCGCCAGCAGCCGCGGACAGGGAGAAGGCATAGATACGCAGTATTTT. Amino acid sequence: CASSRGQGEGIDTQYF.

Note on this clonotype: This may be a read error, as it is one base from a much larger clone. The J gene is TRBJ1-5, the V gene TRBV4-3; D unclear. This CDR3 contains 12 residues. V lost 3 bases, J lost 7 bases, and 7 bases lay in between. Germline V gives CDR1 LGHNA, CDR2 YSLEER. CDR3 loop: CASSHMGQPQHF. The CDR3 DNA sequence: TGCGCCAGCAGCCACATGGGCCAGCCCCAGCATTTT.

Concerning this clonotype: At one boundary the junction diverges from the germline segment, which might be a read error. The V call is TRBV6-2 or TRBV6-3, the J call TRBJ2-2; no reliable D call. The CDR3 loop spans 13 amino acids. Germline CDR1 MNHEY, CDR2 SVGEGT. As DNA, the CDR3 is TGTACCAGCAGTTACAACCGCACCGGGGAGCTGTTTTTT. Translated, it gives CTSSYNRTGELFF.

This clonotype turned up a few times. This chain links TRBV5-1 with TRBJ2-7; 9 bases are shared with TRBD2. V dropped 4 bases and J dropped 2; count of bases not matched to a gene: 4. Germline CDR1 SGHRS, CDR2 YFSETQ. The CDR3 runs to 14 residues. The CDR3 bases are TGCGCCAGCAGCCCGGGGACTAGCACCTACGAGCAGTACTTC. It encodes CASSPGTSTYEQYF. The variable domain in full, completed from reference TRBV5-1 and TRBJ2-7, reads KAGVTQTPRYLIKTRGQQVTLSCSPISGHRSVSWYQQTPGQGLQFLFEYFSETQRNKGNFPGRFSGRQFSNSRSEMNVSTLELGDSALYLCASSPGTSTYEQYFGPGTRLTVT.